This record looks at one TCR beta chain sequence and its context. The target antigen is unknown. Primers: 60 Vbeta forward and 13 Jbeta reverse. Clones were sequenced by immunoSEQ multiplex PCR, and TCRdb holds only the in-frame ones, with some missing. The sample yields under 200,000 clones, 75% to 90% seen once. The CDR3 sequence is 13 residues long. CDR1 and CDR2 (germline): SNHLY, FYNNEI. Trimming took 4 bases from V and 4 from J, leaving 10 bases between them. This sample stems from a study of cytomegalovirus exposure and HLA in healthy donors. The study's findings and limits: The CMV antigen specificity of a few CMV-associated chains was confirmed through in vitro analysis. Later analysis suggested links between common viral pathogens and several top significant clusters. The authors later found most CMV-associated TCR beta chains appeared HLA-restricted.

This clonotype was sampled from a human donor in good health. The V and J genes are TRBV2 and TRBJ1-2; D unclear. The sample taken for sequencing was PBMCs. The CDR3 reads CASSGTSTYGYTF. The CDR3 nucleotides are TGTGCCAGCAGTGGTACTTCCACCTATGGCTACACCTTC.